This TCR beta chain was sequenced in a study of blood T cell repertoires in COVID-19. Study-level background: Samples taken during acute and convalescent COVID-19 were collected in the United States, Italy and Spain. PBMCs, B-cell-depleted T cells, or T cells were the source of the cDNA or gDNA that made up the material.

Produced via immunoSEQ multiplex PCR; TCRdb's table is partial and in-frame only. The sample shows 400,000 to 500,000 clones, 70% to 90% of them seen only once. Trimming pared 2 bases from V and 5 bases from J, leaving 18 bases between. This CDR3 region has 16 residues. The germline V gene has CDR1 SGHAT and CDR2 FQNNGV. Sequencing was carried out using PBMCs or T cells enriched from blood (not recorded which). The source is a woman younger than 30 who had been exposed to COVID-19. The chain recombines TRBV11-2 with TRBJ1-1; tentative D call: TRBD1 (6 bases). Written as DNA, the CDR3 is TGTGCCAGCAGCTTAAGACAGGACGGTTGGGGTACTGAAGCTTTCTTT. This translates into CASSLRQDGWGTEAFF.